These T cell receptor beta chains were read from a single sample in a study of CD8 T cells in Susac syndrome. Using its own MiXCR run on the immunoSEQ multiplex PCR reads, TCRdb lists one record per CDR3 protein. The profile shows under 85,000 distinct CDR3 sequences, 93% of them singletons. Sequencing was done on a sample of CD8+ T cells from PBMCs. All receptors derive from a human donor with Susac syndrome. The CDR3 runs from the conserved cysteine through the conserved F or W. A D gene is named only where the DNA matches it firmly. Clone sizes are given selectively: once, few, many, or a class where the clone is expanded.

j_gene,v_gene,d_gene,abundance,CDR3aa,CDR3nt
TRBJ2-2,TRBV9,NA,NA,CASSGGSGELFF,TGTGCCAGCAGCGGAGGGAGCGGGGAGCTGTTTTTT
TRBJ2-2,TRBV4-1,NA,NA,CASSQVQRTGELFF,TGCGCCAGCAGCCAAGTACAACGCACCGGGGAGCTGTTTTTT
TRBJ2-3,TRBV7-3,NA,once,CASSSGQTSDTQYF,TGTGCCAGCAGCTCCGGACAGACCTCAGATACGCAGTATTTT
TRBJ1-6,TRBV2,TRBD1,NA,CASSQQGLGSPLHF,TGTGCCAGCAGTCAACAGGGGCTGGGTTCACCCCTCCACTTT
TRBJ2-1,TRBV7-8,NA,NA,CASSSSRGGSYNEQFF,TGTGCCAGCAGCTCATCACGGGGCGGGTCCTACAATGAGCAGTTCTTC
TRBJ2-5,TRBV20-1,TRBD1,NA,CSASLRQGEETQYF,TGCAGTGCTAGTTTGCGTCAGGGGGAGGAGACCCAGTACTTC
TRBJ2-1,TRBV12-3/TRBV12-4,NA,NA,CASSAGYNEQFF,TGTGCCAGCTCCGCGGGGTACAATGAGCAGTTCTTC
TRBJ1-2,TRBV20-1,NA,NA,CSAREAGNLYGYTF,TGCAGTGCTAGAGAGGCAGGCAATCTCTATGGCTACACCTTC
TRBJ2-3,TRBV27,NA,NA,CASSLRLGADTQYF,TGTGCCAGCAGTTTGAGACTAGGGGCAGATACGCAGTATTTT
TRBJ1-3,TRBV9,NA,NA,CASSVGGGSGNTIYF,TGTGCCAGCAGCGTAGGGGGGGGTTCTGGAAACACCATATATTTT
TRBJ1-2,TRBV30,TRBD1,once,CAWSKLRGRGRDGYTF,TGTGCCTGGAGTAAGCTTCGTGGCAGGGGGAGGGATGGCTACACCTTC
TRBJ2-7,TRBV6-5,TRBD1,NA,CASSLRTGSSYEQYF,TGTGCCAGCAGTTTGCGGACAGGGTCCTCCTACGAGCAGTACTTC
TRBJ1-2,TRBV19,NA,NA,CASSIAREQGDYGYTF,TGTGCCAGTAGTATAGCCCGGGAACAGGGAGACTATGGCTACACCTTC
TRBJ2-1,TRBV28,NA,NA,CASSSPGQGSVNEQFF,TGTGCCAGCAGTAGCCCCGGGCAGGGTAGTGTGAATGAGCAGTTCTTC
TRBJ2-2,TRBV6-6,TRBD1,NA,CASRNRDSPGELFF,TGTGCCAGCAGGAACCGGGACAGCCCCGGGGAGCTGTTTTTT
TRBJ1-4,TRBV20-1,NA,NA,CSVKTATNEKLFF,TGCAGTGTTAAGACAGCAACTAATGAAAAACTGTTTTTT
TRBJ1-5,TRBV5-5,NA,NA,CASSQSGSEVGNQPQHF,TGTGCCAGCAGCCAGTCCGGGTCTGAGGTGGGCAATCAGCCCCAGCATTTT
TRBJ1-2,TRBV6-1,NA,NA,CASSTANYGYTF,TGTGCCAGCAGTACAGCTAACTATGGCTACACCTTC
TRBJ2-7,TRBV10-3,NA,NA,CAIRTNSYEQYF,TGTGCCATCAGGACCAACAGCTACGAGCAGTACTTC
TRBJ1-4,TRBV4-2,NA,NA,CASSLLKGVTNEKLFF,TGTGCCAGCAGCCTCCTAAAGGGGGTAACTAATGAAAAACTGTTTTTT
TRBJ1-1,TRBV4-1,NA,NA,CASSQLGRTKPGPFMNTEAFF,TGCGCCAGCAGCCAATTGGGTCGGACAAAACCGGGACCGTTCATGAACACTGAAGCTTTCTTT
TRBJ2-7,TRBV2,TRBD1,NA,CASKGQGRDEQYF,TGTGCCAGCAAGGGACAGGGTCGCGACGAGCAGTACTTC
TRBJ2-7,TRBV10-2,TRBD1,NA,CASSEGAGTGAYEQYF,TGCGCCAGCAGTGAGGGGGCAGGGACAGGGGCCTACGAGCAGTACTTC
TRBJ2-1,TRBV2,NA,once,CASPGRVLSRNEQFF,TGTGCCAGCCCAGGTAGGGTCTTGTCCCGCAATGAGCAGTTCTTC
TRBJ2-7,TRBV20-1,NA,NA,CSALKTASYEQYF,TGCAGTGCCTTGAAGACGGCTTCCTACGAGCAGTACTTC
TRBJ1-2,TRBV7-9,NA,NA,CASSLLSGRRDGYTF,TGTGCCAGCAGCTTGCTTTCGGGACGGAGAGATGGCTACACCTTC
TRBJ2-1,TRBV24-1,NA,NA,CATSEGGGRINNEQFF,TGTGCCACCAGTGAAGGTGGGGGAAGGATAAACAATGAGCAGTTCTTC
TRBJ2-1,TRBV4-3,NA,NA,CASSLGTTSYNEQFF,TGCGCCAGCAGCCTCGGGACAACCTCCTACAATGAGCAGTTCTTC
TRBJ2-7,TRBV14,NA,NA,CASSQGLTTYEQYF,TGTGCCAGCAGCCAAGGTCTCACCACCTACGAGCAGTACTTC
TRBJ1-4,TRBV20-1,TRBD1,NA,CSARRDRGTANEKLFF,TGCAGTGCTCGCCGGGACAGGGGAACAGCTAATGAAAAACTGTTTTTT
TRBJ1-2,TRBV30,NA,NA,CAWLWAHPYGYTF,TGTGCCTGGCTGTGGGCGCACCCCTATGGCTACACCTTC
TRBJ2-1,TRBV6-2/TRBV6-3,TRBD2,NA,CASSYPGLASYNEQFF,TGTGCCAGCAGTTACCCGGGACTAGCCTCCTACAATGAGCAGTTCTTC
TRBJ2-2,TRBV24-1,TRBD1,NA,CATGGDRDTGELFF,TGTGCCACCGGTGGGGACAGGGACACCGGGGAGCTGTTTTTT
TRBJ1-1,TRBV5-8,NA,NA,CASSLGASEAFF,TGTGCCAGCAGCTTGGGGGCATCTGAAGCTTTCTTT
TRBJ2-1,TRBV6-2/TRBV6-3,NA,NA,CASSYVVYEQFF,TGTGCCAGCAGTTACGTGGTATATGAGCAGTTCTTC
TRBJ1-6,TRBV19,TRBD1,NA,CASSTGTGDNSPLHF,TGTGCCAGTAGTACCGGGACAGGGGATAATTCACCCCTCCACTTT
TRBJ1-4,TRBV29-1,TRBD1,NA,CSVESPGQGATNEKLFF,TGCAGCGTTGAATCCCCGGGACAGGGGGCCACTAATGAAAAACTGTTTTTT
TRBJ2-7,TRBV29-1,NA,NA,CSVESRAYEQYF,TGCAGCGTTGAATCCAGGGCCTACGAGCAGTACTTC
TRBJ2-7,TRBV20-1,NA,NA,CSASRSGVSYEQYF,TGCAGTGCTTCTCGCTCGGGAGTCTCCTACGAGCAGTACTTC
TRBJ2-3,TRBV3-1,TRBD2,once,CASSYGLAGTDTQYF,TGTGCCAGCAGCTACGGACTAGCGGGCACAGATACGCAGTATTTT